This T cell receptor beta chain was captured in a study of shared T cell receptors in the human thymus. This CDR3 is built from 17 residues. CDR1 is WSHSY and CDR2 is SAAADI in the germline V gene. Losses at the gene ends were 6 bases for V and 4 bases for J; bases not matched to a gene: 15. Method: immunoSEQ multiplex PCR; TCRdb's copy keeps in-frame clones and lacks some. The sample records hundreds of thousands of clones, 88% being singletons. This sample was also put to use in a study of human thymus T cells. That source adds: Infants served as donors; they were healthy and Finnish and were having corrective surgery for congenital heart defects. Thymus was obtained from resections taken during corrective heart surgery. Thymic TCR repertoires of unrelated people reportedly overlapped highly.

V and J are TRBV10-2 and TRBJ2-3; 8 nucleotides line up with TRBD2. The TCR originated in a boy in the first two years of life with a congenital heart defect. Sequencing was carried out using thymocytes. The CDR3 sequence: CASRPPTSGGAPDTQYF. In DNA form, the CDR3 reads TGCGCCAGCAGGCCACCAACTAGCGGAGGAGCCCCAGATACGCAGTATTTT.